This T cell receptor beta chain was sequenced during a study of blood T cell repertoires in COVID-19. The assay was immunoSEQ multiplex PCR, and TCRdb's table has in-frame clones only and misses some. Of about 190,000 clones detected, about 88% appear once; the ten largest clones hold around 3.5%. This clone was recorded only once. With 3 bases removed from V and 1 base from J, the gap between germline ends came to 11 bases. CDR1 is MGHDK and CDR2 is SYGVNS in the germline V gene. This CDR3 spans 15 amino acids. Categorization into cohorts depended on clinical history that participants reported. This sequence was found in a young woman who had recovered from COVID-19. The sample comprised PBMCs or T cells enriched from blood (not recorded which). This rearrangement joins TRBV25-1 to TRBJ2-3, with D tentatively TRBD2 (5 bases). The CDR3 sequence is CASSEASGRTDTQYF. DNA for the CDR3: TGTGCCAGCAGTGAGGCGAGCGGACGCACAGATACGCAGTATTTT.